This T cell receptor beta chain was sequenced during a study of T cell responses to AZD1222 COVID-19 vaccine. Per germline, CDR1 MNHEY and CDR2 SMNVEV (reference sequence). This CDR3 region has 16 residues. The ends were cut back, 2 bases at V and 5 bases at J, with 16 bases in the middle. The study, taken as a whole, reports: Elevations in Spike-specific TCR breadth and depth followed administration of two AZD1222 doses. Of spike-specific TCRs, nearly half reportedly target regions left unmutated in variants. Vaccine-related CD4 TCRs covered spike, predominating at 160-218 and 743-854. Clonal diversity was possibly underestimated; the donors were predominantly white British and more often female.

Note on this clone: The target antigen is unknown.

The data were produced by immunoSEQ multiplex PCR, yet TCRdb's version contains in-frame clones alone and is incomplete. The table has 130,000 to 150,000 clones, around nine tenths seen once. The chain links TRBV27 to TRBJ1-5, with a tentative D call TRBD1 (5 bases). The receptor comes from an adult in good health. The sequenced sample was peripheral blood, obtained on day 0 of AZD1222 vaccination. Here the CDR3 DNA reads TGTGCCAGCAGTTTACGAGGCAGGGATACTGATCAGCCCCAGCATTTT. It is translated as CASSLRGRDTDQPQHF.